The 24 T cell receptor beta chains below were found in one sample sequenced in a study of cytomegalovirus exposure and HLA in healthy donors. The assay was immunoSEQ multiplex PCR, and TCRdb's table has in-frame clones only and misses some. The sample contains 120,000 to 150,000 clones, 87% of which appear only once. The source material was PBMCs. These receptors were collected from a man aged 18 to 35 in good health and CMV-seropositive.

This chain joins TRBV10-3 and TRBJ1-5; D is ambiguous. This CDR3 has 15 amino acids. Germline V gene sequence: CDR1 ENHRY, CDR2 SYGVKD. The ends were cut back, 5 bases at V and 0 bases at J, with 11 bases in the middle. CDR3 coding DNA: TGTGCCATCAGTCCCGACGGGTATAGCAATCAGCCCCAGCATTTT. Its translation: CAISPDGYSNQPQHF.

This rearrangement joins TRBV25-1 to TRBJ2-7; tentatively, D is TRBD1 (5 bases). The CDR3 is 11 amino acids. Trimming pared 8 bases from V and 5 bases from J, leaving 10 bases between. The germline gives CDR1 MGHDK, CDR2 SYGVNS. The CDR3 here is CASRQGNEQYF. For the CDR3, the DNA is TGTGCCAGCCGCCAGGGAAACGAGCAGTACTTC.

The chain is built from TRBV6-1 and TRBJ2-1, with 9 bases that match TRBD1. The junction had 7 bases not matched to a gene; V was cut back by 6 bases and J by 4 bases. This CDR3 comprises 15 residues. The germline V gene encodes CDR1 MNHNS and CDR2 SASEGT. This CDR3 is CASSLATGGYNEQFF. The CDR3, as DNA: TGTGCCAGCAGCCTAGCGACAGGGGGGTACAATGAGCAGTTCTTC.

The chain recombines TRBV6-5 with TRBJ1-1; D is unclear. Germline loops: CDR1 MNHEY, CDR2 SVGAGI. V was trimmed by 6 bases and J by 1 base, leaving 9 bases between them. The CDR3 length is 13 residues. CDR3 sequence: CASRSVGNTEAFF. The CDR3 nucleotides are TGTGCCAGCAGGTCGGTCGGGAACACTGAAGCTTTCTTT.

In its sample, this clone was seen once. This chain joins TRBV19 and TRBJ1-1; 8 positions agree with TRBD1. Trimming cost V 8 bases and J 5 bases; bases outside gene matches: 7. The CDR3 runs 13 residues. Germline-derived CDR1 and CDR2 are LNHDA and SQIVND (reference sequence). The CDR3 region is CASCGQGFTEAFF. In nucleotides, the CDR3 is TGTGCCAGTTGCGGACAGGGATTTACTGAAGCTTTCTTT.

This chain connects TRBV16 to TRBJ2-6, with D possibly being TRBD2 (5 bases). Per germline, CDR1 KGHSY and CDR2 FQNENV. There are 18 residues in the CDR3. The ends were cut back, 1 base at V and 0 bases at J, with 13 bases in the middle. The CDR3 spells CASSQWTGTSSGANVLTF. The CDR3 nucleotides are TGTGCCAGCAGCCAATGGACGGGAACCTCCTCTGGGGCCAACGTCCTGACTTTC. Complete variable domain (other parts from reference TRBV16 and TRBJ2-6): GEEVAQTPKHLVRGEGQKAKLYCAPIKGHSYVFWYQQVLKNEFKFLISFQNENVFDETGMPKERFSAKCLPNSPCSLEIQATKLEDSAVYFCASSQWTGTSSGANVLTFGAGSRLTVL.

The chain couples TRBV30 to TRBJ1-1; 11 bases match TRBD1. V trimming: 2 bases; J trimming: 2 bases; junction bases outside the gene matches: 4. The CDR3 is 15 amino acids. Germline-derived CDR1 and CDR2 are GTSNPN and SVGIG (reference sequence). The CDR3 DNA sequence: TGTGCCTGGAGTCTCGGACAGGGGGCCAACACTGAAGCTTTCTTT. It specifies CAWSLGQGANTEAFF.

The J gene is TRBJ2-3, the V gene TRBV14; D uncertain. The CDR3 loop spans 13 amino acids. Trimming shortened V by 4 bases and J by 0 bases, and 5 bases separated the two germline ends. CDR1 and CDR2 (germline): SGHDN, FVKESK. The CDR3 nucleotides are TGTGCCAGCAGCCTCGTTAGCACAGATACGCAGTATTTT. This gives the protein CASSLVSTDTQYF.

The chain has TRBV6-4 and TRBJ1-2; TRBD1 aligns across 11 bases. Germline assignment: CDR1 MRHNA and CDR2 SNTAGT. V was clipped by 3 bases and J by 8 bases; unmatched bases: 11. The CDR3 runs 16 residues. CDR3 nucleotide sequence: TGTGCCAGCAGTGATGGTGAGGGACAGGGGGTTCGCGGCTACACCTTC. Translated, it gives CASSDGEGQGVRGYTF.

The genes are TRBV27 and TRBJ1-4; D is undetermined. Per germline, CDR1 MNHEY and CDR2 SMNVEV (reference sequence). The CDR3 is 15 residues long. Deletions cut 6 bases from V and 0 bases from J, with 11 bases between. CDR3 bases: TGTGCCAGCAGCCCCCCCGGGGCAACTAATGAAAAACTGTTTTTT. It yields the protein CASSPPGATNEKLFF.

The chain employs TRBV14 and TRBJ2-1; 9 nucleotides line up with TRBD2. The CDR3 consists of 18 residues. V trimming: 0 bases; J trimming: 2 bases; junction bases outside the gene matches: 8. Per germline, CDR1 SGHDN and CDR2 FVKESK. For the CDR3, the DNA is TGTGCCAGCAGCCAAGATTTGTGGGAGCGGGGGGCCTACAATGAGCAGTTCTTC. This sequence encodes CASSQDLWERGAYNEQFF.

The chain combines TRBV4-1 with TRBJ1-2, with 7 bases that match TRBD1. Germline V lookup: CDR1 MGHRA, CDR2 YSYEKL. Trimming at V came to 0 bases and at J to 5 bases, leaving 9 bases not matched to a gene. This CDR3 region has 16 residues. This chain's CDR3 is CASSQDPSPGGYGYTF. In DNA, the CDR3 is TGCGCCAGCAGCCAAGATCCCAGTCCAGGGGGATATGGCTACACCTTC.

The chain recombines TRBV7-9 with TRBJ2-3, with TRBD2 matching 7 bases. Germline V gene lookup returns CDR1 SEHNR and CDR2 FQNEAQ (reference sequence). J lost 4 bases, V lost 4 bases, and 5 bases had no gene match. The CDR3 consists of 14 residues. The chain's CDR3 is CASSSGGRSDTQYF. CDR3 in DNA: TGTGCCAGCAGCTCGGGGGGACGTTCAGATACGCAGTATTTT.

The V and J genes are TRBV9 and TRBJ1-4; 7 bases fit TRBD1. CDR1 is SGDLS, CDR2 YYNGEE, per germline. This CDR3 is built from 15 residues. Unmatched junction bases numbered 8, after V lost 2 bases and J lost 7 bases. CDR3 protein: CASSVRQGLSEKLFF. In DNA form, the CDR3 reads TGTGCCAGCAGCGTGAGACAGGGCCTTAGTGAAAAACTGTTTTTT.

V is TRBV27 and J is TRBJ1-2, with D uncertain. V was shortened by 7 bases and J by 4 bases, with 13 bases between the two germline ends. Germline CDR1 MNHEY, CDR2 SMNVEV (reference sequence). The CDR3 spans 13 residues. CDR3 coding DNA: TGTGCCAGCACCTCCGCCGGGAGCTATGGCTACACCTTC. Amino acids: CASTSAGSYGYTF.

The gene calls are TRBV30 and TRBJ1-5; tentative D call: TRBD1 (5 bases). The CDR3 extends over 14 amino acids. Germline lookup yields CDR1 GTSNPN and CDR2 SVGIG (reference sequence). Trimming pared 1 base from V and 5 bases from J, leaving 12 bases between. CDR3 loop: CAWSAGLPHQPQHF. DNA for the CDR3: TGTGCCTGGAGTGCGGGACTCCCCCATCAGCCCCAGCATTTT.

The chain carries TRBV11-3 and TRBJ2-3, with 7 bases lining up with TRBD1. This CDR3 is built from 14 residues. The trim removed 5 bases at V and 2 bases at J, leaving 4 bases unmatched. Looked up from germline, CDR1 is SGHNT and CDR2 is YENEEA. CDR3 nucleotides: TGTGCCAGCAGCCGGGACAGTTACACAGATACGCAGTATTTT. It encodes CASSRDSYTDTQYF. Supplemented by reference TRBV11-3 and TRBJ2-3, the full variable domain reads EAGVVQSPRYKIIEKKQPVAFWCNPISGHNTLYWYLQNLGQGPELLIRYENEEAVDDSQLPKDRFSAERLKGVDSTLKIQPAELGDSAVYLCASSRDSYTDTQYFGPGTRLTVL.

The V call is TRBV14, the J call TRBJ2-1, with a tentative D call TRBD1 (7 bases). This CDR3 has 14 amino acids. The V and J ends lost 3 bases and 4 bases respectively, with 10 bases between them. Germline CDR1 SGHDN, CDR2 FVKESK. The CDR3 DNA follows: TGTGCCAGCAGCCAGGAGGGGGCTTACAATGAGCAGTTCTTC. It translates to CASSQEGAYNEQFF.

The J gene is TRBJ2-2, the V gene TRBV5-6, with D unresolved. The germline V and J ends were trimmed by 2 bases and 6 bases, with 2 bases remaining between them. Germline V gene data show CDR1 as SGHDT and CDR2 as YYEEEE. This CDR3 comprises 11 residues. CDR3 sequence: CASSFSGELFF. DNA for the CDR3: TGTGCCAGCAGCTTCTCCGGGGAGCTGTTTTTT.

The CDR3 spells CASSSTGGAGETQYF. In nucleotides, the CDR3 is TGTGCCAGCAGCTCAACAGGGGGCGCGGGCGAGACCCAGTACTTC. The chain has TRBV9 and TRBJ2-5; 9 nucleotides align to TRBD1. The CDR3 is 15 amino acids. The germline V gene has CDR1 SGDLS and CDR2 YYNGEE. With V trimmed by 4 bases and J by 5 bases, 9 bases remained unmatched.

The rearrangement joins TRBV6-5 to TRBJ1-4; the D is unclear. V was clipped by 6 bases and J by 4 bases, with 9 bases between them. The germline V gene encodes CDR1 MNHEY and CDR2 SVGAGI. This CDR3 comprises 13 residues. The chain's CDR3 is CASRGRGNEKLFF. The CDR3 DNA follows: TGTGCCAGCAGGGGTCGGGGTAATGAAAAACTGTTTTTT.

V gene TRBV28 combines with J gene TRBJ2-2, with TRBD1 matching 7 bases. Germline CDR1 is MDHEN and CDR2 is SYDVKM. The CDR3 runs 16 residues. The V gene end was trimmed by 2 bases and the J gene end by 4 bases; junction bases not matched to a gene: 7. CDR3 coding DNA: TGTGCCAGCAGTTTACTCCCATCAGGGGGCACCGGGGAGCTGTTTTTT. Translating gives CASSLLPSGGTGELFF.

The J gene is TRBJ2-1, the V gene TRBV27; 9 nucleotides match TRBD2. Trimming took 6 bases from V and 0 from J; bases not matched to a gene: 6. The length of the CDR3 is 16 residues. CDR1 is MNHEY and CDR2 is SMNVEV in the germline V gene (reference sequence). The CDR3 is CASRDPSGASYNEQFF. The DNA of the CDR3 is TGTGCCAGCAGAGACCCTAGCGGGGCCTCCTACAATGAGCAGTTCTTC.

The gene calls are TRBV4-2 and TRBJ2-7; 11 bases agree with TRBD2. With V trimmed by 0 bases and J by 0 bases, 1 base remained unmatched. The CDR3 runs to 16 residues. The germline gives CDR1 LGHNA, CDR2 YNFKEQ. Here the CDR3 DNA reads TGTGCCAGCAGCCAAGATAGCGGGGGGGCCTCCTACGAGCAGTACTTC. As protein: CASSQDSGGASYEQYF.